This T cell receptor (beta chain) was observed in a study of blood T cells in healthy people across ages (dated by TCRdb to between 2015 and 2017). With respect to the entire study: Template switching captured roughly one uniquely barcoded TCR beta cDNA molecule per two T cells in model experiments. Using deep sequencing normalized with unique cDNA molecular identifiers, the study measured how TCR beta repertoire diversity changes with age. Donors were grouped into four age groups: young (average 16 years), middle-aged (39), aged (around 60) and long-lived (just over 80). The study analyzed two additional independent replicas of 1 million unique cDNA reads from the same blood draw for two donors, one aged 18 to 30 and one aged 80 or older. Broad study findings and their caveats: Compared with the aged group, the long-lived group had more naive CD4+ T cells, fewer expanded clones and increased TCR diversity, a pattern suggesting age selection. Since profiling was done on bulk unsorted PBMCs, naive and antigen-experienced compartments could not be conclusively compared. The CMV infection status of donors was not known, potentially confounding age-related changes in expanded clonotypes. Estimates of total diversity from one million sequenced T cells were regarded as lower bounds and underestimates. There was a strong correlation between observed TCR beta diversity and the percentage of naive T cells measured by flow cytometry. As age increased, observed TCR beta diversity per million T cells dropped in a roughly linear way, and a significant reduction was already evident by age about 40.

Library preparation used 5' RACE. The data were produced on an Illumina HiSeq 2500. A second 7 to 11 cycle PCR used a sample-barcoded 5' primer and a J-beta primer mix. A unique molecular identifier was introduced onto each TCR beta cDNA molecule by a template-switch 5' adaptor carrying 12 random nucleotides. At least 3 million CDR3-containing paired-end reads were obtained from each sample. The Mint cDNA synthesis kit, primed by a TRBC-specific oligonucleotide, was used to synthesize first-strand cDNA from all RNA. Following uracil-DNA glycosylase treatment, a first 18-cycle PCR with universal primers M1SS and BC2_uni_R was performed on all cDNA. The authors' analysis ran thus. Normalization of each sample was performed by random selection of 1 million high-quality reads, each carrying a distinct molecular identifier. Instead of being binned into consensus sequences, reads with shared molecular identifiers were discarded. MiTCR, with a Q25 quality threshold and the strictest error-elimination algorithm, was used for CDR3 identification, clonotype clustering and error correction. A nonparametric unseen species model with Euler transformation was used to estimate a lower bound on total TCR beta diversity. The public sequencing data were trimmed at Q25 with fastp and processed into clonotypes with MiXCR by TCRdb, which kept only in-frame beta chains. For every CDR3 protein sequence, its rows merge into one entry that carries the most common genes and DNA. The V and J calls here are based on TCRdb, not the publication. The sample table holds 800,000 to 950,000 distinct CDR3 sequences, of which 25% to 35% were seen once. Clones ranked in the top ten supply 10% to 13% of the sample.

The CDR3, from cysteine to phenylalanine, totals 16 residues. Only the CDR3 part of the read is kept: 48 bases, read in frame from the first base. Trimming takes 6 bases from V and 8 bases from J, and the germline ends sit 20 bases apart. From a lookup of the germline V gene, CDR1 and CDR2 are SGHVS and FQNEAQ. The 39 donors, aged about 6 to 95 years, were systemically healthy Caucasian individuals from Russia. Roughly 10 milliliters of peripheral blood were collected from each donor into EDTA-treated Vacutainer tubes. Ficoll-Paque density-gradient centrifugation was used to isolate PBMCs, with at least 6 million per sample. Total RNA, at least 5 micrograms per sample, was extracted from PBMCs with Trizol reagent. The percentages of naive CD45RAhigh/CD27high T cells were determined by flow cytometry on a PBMC aliquot from every donor. This clonotype appeared many times. Its antigen remains undetermined. Within one base of it there is no much larger clone, and no base qualities were kept.

These data are also associated with another study on T cells of mothers and their children. As noted in the second study: Donors were nine systemically healthy Caucasian individuals: three mothers and their six children. cDNA synthesis used all of the extracted RNA, with 1.5 ug of RNA in each 15 ul reaction. Sample barcodes and 2-4 random nucleotides were added via the M1S primer in the second PCR. Over 10 million TCR beta CDR3 reads came from each mother, compared with a few million reads from each child. Thymic selection similarly shapes TCR recombination output in related and unrelated pairs, with minor effect from inherited differences. Related mother-child pairs always showed normalized repertoire overlap that was slightly higher than in unrelated mother-child pairs, though the difference was never significant. No persistent microchimeric T cell clones were found, with a detection sensitivity of approximately 100 clones per million clonotypes. In the study, deep NGS was used to compare the TCR beta repertoires of mothers and children, and features distinguishing related mother-child pairs from unrelated individuals were sought. The mean age was roughly 36 +/- 4 years for the mothers and about 12 +/- 4 years for the children. After adapter ligation was performed with NEBNext reagents, the libraries were sequenced on an Illumina HiSeq 2000 with 100+100 nt paired-end reads. To avoid cross-contamination, the mother libraries and the child libraries were prepared a month apart and sequenced in separate runs. Each donor had between 500,000 and 2,000,000 distinct TCR beta clonotypes identified. Naive TCR beta clonotypes were estimated from low-frequency clonotypes matched to each donor's FACS-determined naive share, without sorting.

This receptor was taken from a woman between 40 and 55 years old in good health. The chain couples TRBV7-8 to TRBJ1-6, and possibly TRBD1, on 6 matching bases. Material for sequencing was blood. DNA sequence: TGTGCCAGCAGTACTACTGGGGGGCTTTCTCATTCACCCCTCCACTTT. Translated, this gives CASSTTGGLSHSPLHF.